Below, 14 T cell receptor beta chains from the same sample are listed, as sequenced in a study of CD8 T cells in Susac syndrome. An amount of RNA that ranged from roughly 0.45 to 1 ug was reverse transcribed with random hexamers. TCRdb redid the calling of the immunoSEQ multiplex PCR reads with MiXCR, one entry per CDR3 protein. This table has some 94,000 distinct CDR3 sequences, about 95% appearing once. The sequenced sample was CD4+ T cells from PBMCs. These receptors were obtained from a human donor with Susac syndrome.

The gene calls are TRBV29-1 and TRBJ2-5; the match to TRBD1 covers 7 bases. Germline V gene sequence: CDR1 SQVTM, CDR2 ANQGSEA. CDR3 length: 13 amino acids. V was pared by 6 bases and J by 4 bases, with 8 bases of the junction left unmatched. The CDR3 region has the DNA TGCAGCGTCCATCGGACAGGACGAGAGACCCAGTACTTC. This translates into CSVHRTGRETQYF.

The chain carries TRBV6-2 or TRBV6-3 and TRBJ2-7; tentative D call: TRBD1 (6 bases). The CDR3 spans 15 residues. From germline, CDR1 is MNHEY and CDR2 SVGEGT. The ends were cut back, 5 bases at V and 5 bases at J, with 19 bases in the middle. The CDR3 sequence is CASSGWTVNGDEQYF. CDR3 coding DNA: TGTGCCAGCAGTGGTTGGACAGTCAACGGCGACGAGCAGTACTTC.

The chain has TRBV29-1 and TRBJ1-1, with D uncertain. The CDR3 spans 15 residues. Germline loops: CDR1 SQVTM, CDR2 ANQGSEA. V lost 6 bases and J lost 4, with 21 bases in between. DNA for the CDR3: TGCAGCGTAGAATCCGACTGGCTTGGTAGCACTGAAGCTTTCTTT. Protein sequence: CSVESDWLGSTEAFF.

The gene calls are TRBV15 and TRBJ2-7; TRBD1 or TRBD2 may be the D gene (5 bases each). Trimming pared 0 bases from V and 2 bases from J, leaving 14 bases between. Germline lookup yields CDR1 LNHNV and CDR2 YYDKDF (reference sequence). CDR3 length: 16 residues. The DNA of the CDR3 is TGTGCCACCAGCAGAGATCTTGGGACGGAAACCTACGAGCAGTACTTC. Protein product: CATSRDLGTETYEQYF. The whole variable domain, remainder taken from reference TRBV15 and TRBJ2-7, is DAMVIQNPRYQVTQFGKPVTLSCSQTLNHNVMYWYQQKSSQAPKLLFHYYDKDFNNEADTPDNFQSRRPNTSFCFLDIRSPGLGDTAMYLCATSRDLGTETYEQYFGPGTRLTVT.

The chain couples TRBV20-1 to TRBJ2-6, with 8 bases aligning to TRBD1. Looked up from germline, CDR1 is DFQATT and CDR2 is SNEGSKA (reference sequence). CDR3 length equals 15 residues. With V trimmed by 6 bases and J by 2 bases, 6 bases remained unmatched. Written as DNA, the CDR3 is TGCAGTGCCGACAGGGGTGGAGCTGGGGCCAACGTCCTGACTTTC. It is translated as CSADRGGAGANVLTF.

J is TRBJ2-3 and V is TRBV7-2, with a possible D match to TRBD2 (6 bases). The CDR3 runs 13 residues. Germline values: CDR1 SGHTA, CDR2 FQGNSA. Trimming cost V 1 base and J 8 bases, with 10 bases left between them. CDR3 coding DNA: TGTGCCAGCAGCTTAGAAGCGGGTGGTACGCAGTATTTT. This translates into CASSLEAGGTQYF.

In DNA form, the CDR3 reads TGTGCCAGCAGCCAAATAGAGGAGACCCAGTACTTC. Translation: CASSQIEETQYF. J is TRBJ2-5 and V is TRBV7-9; no reliable D call. The CDR3 covers 12 residues. The V end lost 5 bases, the J end lost 5 bases, and 9 bases lay between the germline ends. Germline CDR1 and CDR2: SEHNR and FQNEAQ (reference sequence).

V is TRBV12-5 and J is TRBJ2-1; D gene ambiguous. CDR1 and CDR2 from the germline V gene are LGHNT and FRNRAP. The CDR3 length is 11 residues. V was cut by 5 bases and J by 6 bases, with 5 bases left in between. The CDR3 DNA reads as TGTGCTAGTGGTGGCCTCAATGAGCAGTTCTTC. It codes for CASGGLNEQFF.

CDR3 loop: CASSQSRNTEAFF. The CDR3 nucleotides are TGTGCCAGCAGCCAATCTAGGAACACTGAAGCTTTCTTT. The gene calls are TRBV3-1 and TRBJ1-1; no clear D gene. Trimming removed 2 bases at V and 1 base at J, with 5 bases between. The germline V gene has CDR1 LGHDT and CDR2 YNNKEL (reference sequence). CDR3 length: 13 residues.

The DNA of the CDR3 is TGCAGCGTCTCTCCAGGGGGCACTGAAGCTTTCTTT. Its translation is CSVSPGGTEAFF. The rearrangement uses TRBV29-1 and TRBJ1-1, with 7 positions matching TRBD1. Germline V gene lookup returns CDR1 SQVTM and CDR2 ANQGSEA. V trimming: 6 bases; J trimming: 4 bases; junction bases outside the gene matches: 5. The CDR3 totals 12 residues.

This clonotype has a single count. As DNA, the CDR3 is TGTGCCAGCACCTCCGCTCCGGGACAGGTCTATGGCTACACCTTC. It codes for CASTSAPGQVYGYTF. The rearrangement links TRBV2 to TRBJ1-2, with TRBD1 matching 8 bases. CDR1 is SNHLY and CDR2 is FYNNEI in the germline V gene. The length of the CDR3 is 15 residues. V lost 7 bases and J lost 4; bases outside the gene matches: 11.

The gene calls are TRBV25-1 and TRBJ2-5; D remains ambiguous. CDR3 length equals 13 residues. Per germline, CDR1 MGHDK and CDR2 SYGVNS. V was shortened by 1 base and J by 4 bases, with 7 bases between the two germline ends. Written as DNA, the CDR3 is TGTGCCAGCAGTGAATTTGGGTTAGAGACCCAGTACTTC. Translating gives CASSEFGLETQYF.

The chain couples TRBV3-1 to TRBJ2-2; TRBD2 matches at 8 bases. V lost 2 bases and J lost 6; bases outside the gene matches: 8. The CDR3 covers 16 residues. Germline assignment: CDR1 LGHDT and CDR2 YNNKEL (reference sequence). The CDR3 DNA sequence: TGTGCCAGCAGCCAACGGACTAGCTTGGGTTCCGGGGAGCTGTTTTTT. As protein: CASSQRTSLGSGELFF. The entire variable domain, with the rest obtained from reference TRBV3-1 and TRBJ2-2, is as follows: DTAVSQTPKYLVTQMGNDKSIKCEQNLGHDTMYWYKQDSKKFLKIMFSYNNKELIINETVPNRFSPKSPDKAHLNLHINSLELGDSAVYFCASSQRTSLGSGELFFGEGSRLTVL.

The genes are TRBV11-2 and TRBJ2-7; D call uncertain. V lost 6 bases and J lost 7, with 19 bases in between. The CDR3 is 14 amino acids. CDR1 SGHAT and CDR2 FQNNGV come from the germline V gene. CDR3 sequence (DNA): TGTGCCAGCAGACAACCAAAGATTGGACGAGAGCAGTACTTC. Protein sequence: CASRQPKIGREQYF.